What follows describes a single T cell receptor beta chain. One end of the junction is discordant with germline, which a read error may explain. It was with a sample-barcoded 5' primer and a J-beta primer mix that a second PCR of roughly 7 to 12 cycles was run. MiXCR, applied by TCRdb to the 5' RACE reads, yields one record per CDR3 protein. The sample has about 800,000 distinct CDR3 sequences, 25% seen once; the top ten hold 3% to 4.5%. This record belongs to a study of blood T cells in healthy people across ages. There are 12 residues in the CDR3. The germline V gene encodes CDR1 SGHTA and CDR2 FQGNSA. Donors were healthy Caucasian individuals from Russia aged roughly 6 to 90. Drawn from each donor were approximately 10 milliliters of peripheral blood. The same data also went into a second study, on T cells of mothers and their children. That publication notes: Sequencing returned over 9.5 million TCR beta CDR3 reads per mother and roughly 3.1 million per child. Versus unrelated pairs, overlap was slightly higher in related mother-child pairs, without reaching significance.

This sequence originates from a boy younger than 18 in good health. The gene calls are TRBV7-2 and TRBJ1-2; possibly TRBD1 for D (5 bases). The specimen sequenced was blood. The CDR3 DNA follows: TGTGCCCGCAGGGACGAGGACTATGGCGACACCTTC. As protein: CARRDEDYGDTF.